The rows below give T cell receptor beta chains drawn from one sample of a study of response to subunit inactivated influenza vaccine. TCRdb analysed the RT-PCR reads with MiXCR anew, one entry per CDR3 protein. The sample consists of over 450,000 distinct CDR3 sequences, approximately 13% of them appearing once. The sample consisted of PBMCs from blood, taken more than 35 days after vaccination. The receptor source for this set is a man aged 50 to 60 who received an inactivated influenza vaccine. The CDR3 runs from the conserved cysteine through the conserved F or W. Fields, in order: J gene, V gene, CDR3 protein.

J gene: TRBJ2-5
V gene: TRBV9
CDR3 protein: CASSVDPKETQYF

J gene: TRBJ2-5
V gene: TRBV5-1
CDR3 protein: CASSLVAGYQETQYF

J gene: TRBJ1-1
V gene: TRBV5-1
CDR3 protein: CASSLAQGWNTEAFF

J gene: TRBJ2-6
V gene: TRBV5-1
CDR3 protein: CASSLVPGVMAGANVLTF

J gene: TRBJ2-1
V gene: TRBV5-4
CDR3 protein: CASSTGTGGVNEQFF

J gene: TRBJ2-7
V gene: TRBV29-1
CDR3 protein: CSVTLYRDEQYF

J gene: TRBJ1-1
V gene: TRBV10-3
CDR3 protein: CANSGGTEAFF

J gene: TRBJ1-1
V gene: TRBV4-3
CDR3 protein: CASSQGLTGYTEAFF

J gene: TRBJ2-3
V gene: TRBV4-2
CDR3 protein: CASSPLGAGGTDTQYF

J gene: TRBJ2-3
V gene: TRBV5-1
CDR3 protein: CASSLDRSTDTQYF

J gene: TRBJ1-4
V gene: TRBV28
CDR3 protein: CASSLHRGDEKLFF

J gene: TRBJ1-2
V gene: TRBV7-2
CDR3 protein: CASSWDRDYGYTF

J gene: TRBJ2-1
V gene: TRBV20-1
CDR3 protein: CSARDLRDSNSEQFF

J gene: TRBJ1-1
V gene: TRBV5-1
CDR3 protein: CASSPLGQGSTEAFF

J gene: TRBJ2-4
V gene: TRBV3-1
CDR3 protein: CASSQGRDSLNIQYF

J gene: TRBJ1-6
V gene: TRBV12-3/TRBV12-4
CDR3 protein: CASSLPRWSSYNSPLHF

J gene: TRBJ2-5
V gene: TRBV5-6
CDR3 protein: CASSNDRGETQYF

J gene: TRBJ2-5
V gene: TRBV7-2
CDR3 protein: CASSLGLAGRETQYF

J gene: TRBJ1-2
V gene: TRBV6-5
CDR3 protein: CASSYPSGQGGFGYTF

J gene: TRBJ2-1
V gene: TRBV6-2/TRBV6-3
CDR3 protein: CASSQMGNLLNEQFF

J gene: TRBJ2-4
V gene: TRBV6-2/TRBV6-3
CDR3 protein: CASSYRSGPQNIQYF

J gene: TRBJ1-2
V gene: TRBV15
CDR3 protein: CATSRGGFNYGYTF